This passage covers 29 T cell receptor beta chains from one sample sequenced in a study of tumor and adjacent non-tumor tissue in lung cancer listed by TCRdb under 2018. The library was produced with multiplex PCR. The run used an Illumina HiSeq 2500. TCRbeta libraries were built by three rounds of nested PCR using primers (Table S4), following protocols modified from ARM-PCR. The raw public data were reprocessed by TCRdb itself: fastp quality trimming at Q25, MiXCR clonotype calling, in-frame beta chains only. Records with the same CDR3 protein are collapsed into one entry carrying the most frequent genes and DNA. The sample yields 200,000 to 250,000 distinct CDR3 sequences; 71% were counted once. 20% to 25% of the sample is held by the ten biggest clonotypes. RNA was extracted from bulk unsorted tissue and checked for quality with a NanoDrop ND-1000 and an Agilent 2100. Sequencing input: lung tumor tissue. These receptor sequences come from a man aged 55 to 70 with non-small cell lung cancer.

In the case of this clonotype: The junction departs from the called germline gene at one end, perhaps through a read error. This chain uses TRBV5-1 with TRBJ2-1; no clear D gene. In germline, CDR1 is SGHRS, CDR2 YFSETQ. The CDR3 is made up of 13 amino acids. The CDR3 here is CASSPSTYNDQFF. The CDR3 DNA is TGCGCCAGCAGCCCCAGCACCTACAATGACCAGTTCTTC. The complete variable domain, with remaining parts taken from reference TRBV5-1 and TRBJ2-1, reads KAGVTQTPRYLIKTRGQQVTLSCSPISGHRSVSWYQQTPGQGLQFLFEYFSETQRNKGNFPGRFSGRQFSNSRSEMNVSTLELGDSALYLCASSPSTYNDQFFGPGTRLTVL.

Many counts were recorded for this clonotype. The gene calls are TRBV11-2 and TRBJ2-1; no definite D call. The CDR3 extends over 16 amino acids. V dropped 5 bases and J dropped 0 bases, with 14 bases sitting between them. Per germline, CDR1 SGHAT and CDR2 FQNNGV. CDR3 region: CASSLGRNPSYNEQFF. The CDR3 DNA is TGTGCCAGCAGCCTCGGACGGAACCCCTCCTACAATGAGCAGTTCTTC.

This clonotype was picked up many times. This chain joins TRBV6-1 and TRBJ1-1; possibly TRBD1 for D (5 bases). Trimming left V 3 bases short and J 0 bases short, with 11 bases between. From germline, CDR1 is MNHNS and CDR2 SASEGT. This CDR3 is 15 amino acids long. This CDR3 reads CASSDWGLMNTEAFF. CDR3 DNA sequence: TGTGCCAGCAGTGATTGGGGACTAATGAACACTGAAGCTTTCTTT.

Concerning this clonotype: The junction departs from germline at one end; a sequencing error may be responsible. V is TRBV11-2 and J is TRBJ2-5; D remains ambiguous. CDR1 and CDR2 (germline): SGHAT, FQNNGV. The CDR3 is 12 amino acids. This chain's CDR3 is CVSSIGEGTQYF. The CDR3 coding sequence is TGTGTCAGCAGCATCGGTGAAGGGACCCAGTACTTC.

Only a few counts were recorded for this clonotype. CDR3 loop: CASSSAGTSGVYEQYF. DNA for the CDR3: TGTGCCAGCAGCTCCGCCGGGACTAGCGGGGTCTACGAGCAGTACTTC. The chain uses TRBV7-9 and TRBJ2-7; 13 positions match TRBD2. Trimming cost V 4 bases and J 3 bases; bases outside gene matches: 6. This CDR3 is built from 16 residues. CDR1 is SEHNR and CDR2 is FQNEAQ in the germline V gene (reference sequence).

For this clonotype: At one of its ends the junction is not consistent with the germline gene, which may arise from a read error. This chain joins TRBV5-4 and TRBJ2-6; tentatively, D is TRBD1 (6 bases). The CDR3 is made up of 14 amino acids. Germline V gene sequence: CDR1 SGHNT, CDR2 YYREEE (reference sequence). Here the CDR3 reads CASSPTSGANILTF. CDR3 nucleotides: TGTGCCAGCAGCCCCACCTCAGGGGCCAACATCCTGACTTTC. The full variable domain, with the rest looked up from reference TRBV5-4 and TRBJ2-6, is ETGVTQSPTHLIKTRGQQVTLRCSSQSGHNTVSWYQQALGQGPQFIFQYYREEENGRGNFPPRFSGLQFPNYSSELNVNALELDDSALYLCASSPTSGANILTFGAGSRLTVL.

The gene calls are TRBV7-8 and TRBJ2-4; unclear D gene. Trimming took off 0 bases at V and 5 bases at J, with 5 bases between the two ends. Germline CDR1 reads SGHVS; CDR2 reads FQNEAQ. This CDR3 region has 13 residues. DNA of the CDR3: TGTGCCAGCAGCTTAGCAAAGGAAAACATTCAGTACTTC. Its translation is CASSLAKENIQYF.

The rearrangement links TRBV29-1 to TRBJ2-2; D call uncertain. The CDR3 is made up of 13 amino acids. V gave up 5 bases and J gave up 2 bases, with 9 bases separating them. From germline, CDR1 is SQVTM and CDR2 ANQGSEA. Written as DNA, the CDR3 is TGCAGCGTTTTGACCAGAAACACCGGGGAGCTGTTTTTT. Translating gives CSVLTRNTGELFF.

This clonotype has more than one count but fewer than ten. This clone may be a read error of a much larger clone one base away. The chain carries TRBV6-5 and TRBJ1-1; 7 nucleotides line up with TRBD1. The CDR3 has 13 residues. Looked up from germline, CDR1 is MNHEY and CDR2 is SVGAGI. The CDR3 coding sequence is TGTGCCAGCAGATTGGACAGGAACGCTGAAGCTTTCTTT. This codes for CASRLDRNAEAFF.

Turning to this clonotype: A read error may explain this, as a much larger clone is one base away. This chain connects TRBV10-1 to TRBJ2-1, with 10 bases fitting TRBD1. From germline, CDR1 is WNHNN and CDR2 SYGVQD (reference sequence). This CDR3 spans 14 amino acids. The CDR3 loop is CTSSERTGGNEQFF. CDR3 in DNA: TGCACCAGCAGTGAGAGGACAGGGGGCAATGAGCAGTTCTTC.

The chain recombines TRBV5-5 with TRBJ1-1; TRBD1 aligns across 8 bases. There are 14 residues in the CDR3. Germline V gene lookup returns CDR1 SGHKS and CDR2 YYEKEE (reference sequence). CDR3 amino acids: CVCSLGQADTEAFF. The CDR3 bases are TGTGTCTGCAGCTTGGGACAGGCTGACACTGAAGCTTTCTTT. Filled out from reference TRBV5-5 and TRBJ1-1, the complete variable domain reads DAGVTQSPTHLIKTRGQQVTLRCSPISGHKSVSWYQQVLGQGPQFIFQYYEKEERGRGNFPDRFSARQFPNYSSELNVNALLLGDSALYLCVCSLGQADTEAFFGQGTRLTVV.

As concerns this clonotype: One junction end does not reproduce the germline sequence, and a read error may be involved. The chain couples TRBV6-6 to TRBJ2-6, with D perhaps given as TRBD1 or TRBD2 (5 bases each). This CDR3 has 16 residues. Germline V gene sequence: CDR1 MNHNY, CDR2 SVGAGI (reference sequence). CDR3 region: CASSVPGSSGANVLTF. The CDR3, as DNA: TGTGCTAGCAGTGTTCCAGGGAGCTCTGGGGCCAACGTCCTGACTTTC.

On this clonotype itself: Mismatch with germline at one junction end may stem from a read error. V usage is TRBV13 and J usage is TRBJ1-5; 12 bases match TRBD1. Germline V gene lookup returns CDR1 PRHDT and CDR2 FYEKMQ (reference sequence). This CDR3 has 18 residues. CDR3 region: CASSRPRDRGHRNRPQHF. In DNA, the CDR3 is TGTGCCAGCAGCCGTCCCCGGGACAGGGGGCACCGCAATCGGCCCCAGCATTTT.

For this clonotype: A read error may produce the germline difference seen at one junction end. The chain couples TRBV12-5 to TRBJ1-1; TRBD1 is a possible D gene (5 bases). Looked up from germline, CDR1 is LGHNT and CDR2 is FRNRAP. CDR3 length equals 15 residues. The CDR3 loop reads CTSAIRDSAATEAFF. CDR3 coding DNA: TGTACTAGTGCCATTAGAGACAGCGCGGCAACTGAAGCTTTCTTT. Variable domain in full (rest from reference TRBV12-5 and TRBJ1-1): DARVTQTPRHKVTEMGQEVTMRCQPILGHNTVFWYRQTMMQGLELLAYFRNRAPLDDSGMPKDRFSAEMPDATLATLKIQPSEPRDSAVYFCTSAIRDSAATEAFFGQGTRLTVV.

Notes on this clonotype: Germline and junction disagree at one end, which may indicate a read error. The V call is TRBV20-1, the J call TRBJ1-4; tentatively, D is TRBD1 (5 bases). The CDR3 totals 15 residues. Per germline, CDR1 DFQATT and CDR2 SNEGSKA (reference sequence). The CDR3 loop reads CSAGVGAYDPEKLFF. DNA for the CDR3: TGCAGTGCGGGAGTCGGGGCATACGATCCTGAAAAGCTGTTTTTT.

The chain has TRBV20-1 and TRBJ1-1; tentative D call: TRBD1 (5 bases). V lost 6 bases and J lost 5, with 25 bases in between. Germline values: CDR1 DFQATT, CDR2 SNEGSKA (reference sequence). The CDR3 sequence is 16 residues long. CDR3 DNA: TGCAGTGCAGGGAGGAGAAAAGGGGAATTGGGAACTGAAGCTTTCTTT. Its protein product is CSAGRRKGELGTEAFF.

This clonotype has only one observation. This chain connects TRBV7-8 to TRBJ1-5, with D hard to call. CDR1 is SGHVS and CDR2 is FQNEAQ in the germline V gene. V was clipped by 5 bases and J by 4 bases, with 15 bases between them. This CDR3 has 15 amino acids. CDR3 in amino acids: CASSLWEGGNQPQHF. For the CDR3, the DNA is TGTGCCAGCAGCCTCTGGGAGGGTGGGAATCAGCCCCAGCATTTT.

This clonotype has a handful of counts. One base away lies a much larger clone, so this may be a sequencing read error. As the CDR3 is not closed by the conserved phenylalanine or tryptophan, this likely results from a read error. The chain has TRBV20-1 and TRBJ2-1; 11 bases are a match to TRBD2. V lost 0 bases, J lost 4 bases, and 5 bases stayed unmatched. The CDR3 runs to 16 residues. CDR1 and CDR2 (germline): DFQATT, SNEGSKA (reference sequence). CDR3 protein: CSARDELAGGYNEQFL. The CDR3 DNA follows: TGCAGTGCTAGAGATGAGCTAGCGGGAGGATACAATGAGCAGTTCCTC.

With regard to this clonotype: A junction boundary mismatches the germline segment, possibly from a read error. The chain joins TRBV11-2 to TRBJ2-1; D may be TRBD1 or TRBD2 (5 bases each). CDR3 length: 13 amino acids. Germline V lookup: CDR1 SGHAT, CDR2 FQNNGV. The CDR3 bases are TGTGCCAACAGCTTGGACCAGGGAGTTGAGCAATTCTTC. Its translation: CANSLDQGVEQFF.

The CDR3 DNA is TGTGCCAGCAGCTTGCTCGGAGATCCGCAAGAGACCCAGTACTTC. Encoded protein: CASSLLGDPQETQYF. The rearrangement joins TRBV7-9 to TRBJ2-5; D not certain. The CDR3 covers 15 residues. Deletions cut 3 bases from V and 2 bases from J, with 13 bases between. Per germline, CDR1 SEHNR and CDR2 FQNEAQ (reference sequence).

On this clonotype: The junction shows a germline mismatch at one end, possibly a read error. The chain joins TRBV4-2 to TRBJ1-2, with 7 bases aligning to TRBD1. The germline gives CDR1 LGHNA, CDR2 YNFKEQ. The CDR3 runs 17 residues. CDR3 nucleotide sequence: TGCGCCAGCAGCCAAGGGACAGAGGGCGCCTTTTTAGAGGGCTACACCTTC. Residues: CASSQGTEGAFLEGYTF.

Points on this clonotype: Its ends do not fully match the called genes, so a read error is possible. This chain links TRBV11-3 with TRBJ2-5; D not resolved. Per the germline V gene, CDR1 is SGHNT and CDR2 is YENEEA. This CDR3 contains 14 residues. The CDR3 sequence is CASNLPPPPVTQYF. As DNA, the CDR3 is TGTGCCAGCAACTTACCTCCCCCCCCAGTGACCCAGTACTTC.

About this clonotype itself: Possible read error: a much larger clone is one base away. The chain links TRBV29-1 to TRBJ2-1, with D perhaps TRBD1 or TRBD2 (5 bases each). CDR1 SQVTM and CDR2 ANQGSEA come from the germline V gene. V shed 1 base and J shed 6 bases, with 13 bases lying between them. CDR3 length: 14 residues. The DNA for the CDR3 is TGCAGCGTTGAAGGCCGGGACGGCCGCAATGAGCAGTTCTTC. Encoded protein: CSVEGRDGRNEQFF.

This clonotype was seen only a few times. Being one base from a much bigger clone, this may be a read error. The V gene is TRBV29-1, the J gene TRBJ2-7; 8 bases match TRBD1. Germline V gene lookup returns CDR1 SQVTM and CDR2 ANQGSEA. Trimming removed 4 bases from V and 9 bases from J; junction bases left unmatched: 5. CDR3 length equals 11 residues. This chain's CDR3 is CSVGQGWGQYF. CDR3 in DNA: TGCAGCGTTGGACAGGGGTGGGGGCAGTACTTC.

The CDR3 DNA reads TGTGCCAGCAGAACCGGGGCTAGCGCAGATACGCAGTATTTT. Translation gives CASRTGASADTQYF. The V and J genes are TRBV6-5 and TRBJ2-3; D might be TRBD2 (6 bases). V was shortened by 6 bases and J by 4 bases, with 14 bases between the two germline ends. The CDR3 sequence is 14 residues long. Germline V gene data show CDR1 as MNHEY and CDR2 as SVGAGI.

A word on this clonotype: The junction differs from germline at one of its ends, possibly a read error. The chain is built from TRBV11-1 and TRBJ2-1; D may correspond to TRBD1 or TRBD2 (5 bases each). CDR1 SGHAT and CDR2 FQDESV come from the germline V gene (reference sequence). There are 15 residues in the CDR3. The CDR3 here is CANSLGTSKDHELFF. The CDR3 nucleotides read TGTGCCAACAGCTTAGGGACCTCAAAGGACCATGAGCTGTTCTTC.

This chain links TRBV28 with TRBJ1-5; D may be TRBD1 (5 bases). The V and J ends lost 7 bases and 1 base respectively, with 11 bases between them. The CDR3 has 14 amino acids. The germline V gene has CDR1 MDHEN and CDR2 SYDVKM. This chain's CDR3 is CASIRQRSNQPQHF. CDR3 DNA sequence: TGTGCCAGCATCCGACAGAGGAGCAATCAGCCCCAGCATTTT.

Details on this clonotype: With a much larger clone just one base away, this may be a read error. The chain has TRBV20-1 and TRBJ2-7, with a weak D call TRBD2 (5 bases). The CDR3 loop spans 14 amino acids. The germline gives CDR1 DFQATT, CDR2 SNEGSKA (reference sequence). CDR3 residues: CSTRDYSGDYEQYF. The CDR3 DNA reads as TGCAGTACTAGAGATTATTCCGGGGACTACGAGCAGTACTTC.

This clonotype was counted at least ten times. The chain joins TRBV5-6 to TRBJ2-1; 10 bases align to TRBD1. CDR3 size: 16 residues. Per the germline V gene, CDR1 is SGHDT and CDR2 is YYEEEE. With V trimmed by 5 bases and J by 3 bases, 8 bases remained unmatched. The CDR3 DNA is TGTGCCAGCAGTCAGGACAGGGGGGAAGTCTACAATGAGCAGTTCTTC. Amino acids: CASSQDRGEVYNEQFF.